This TCR beta chain was documented in a study of monozygotic twins with inflammatory bowel disease. Broader study findings: Researchers were unable to tell different T cell subtypes apart.

Points on this clonotype: Its specificity is not known.

TCRdb re-analyzed the 5' RACE reads; it lists each CDR3 protein once, without DNA. The sample includes some 100,000 distinct CDR3 sequences. Whole blood supplied total RNA, and T cells were not sorted. Germline assignment: CDR1 WNHNN and CDR2 SYGVQD (reference sequence). The CDR3 is made up of 14 amino acids. The V gene is TRBV10-1, the J gene TRBJ2-2; TCRdb outputs TRBD2, but without DNA this stays unchecked. This sequence was found in a human donor with ulcerative colitis or Crohn's disease, or a healthy co-twin of an affected twin (not recorded which). The sequenced sample was blood. CDR3 sequence reads: CASRILAETGELFF.